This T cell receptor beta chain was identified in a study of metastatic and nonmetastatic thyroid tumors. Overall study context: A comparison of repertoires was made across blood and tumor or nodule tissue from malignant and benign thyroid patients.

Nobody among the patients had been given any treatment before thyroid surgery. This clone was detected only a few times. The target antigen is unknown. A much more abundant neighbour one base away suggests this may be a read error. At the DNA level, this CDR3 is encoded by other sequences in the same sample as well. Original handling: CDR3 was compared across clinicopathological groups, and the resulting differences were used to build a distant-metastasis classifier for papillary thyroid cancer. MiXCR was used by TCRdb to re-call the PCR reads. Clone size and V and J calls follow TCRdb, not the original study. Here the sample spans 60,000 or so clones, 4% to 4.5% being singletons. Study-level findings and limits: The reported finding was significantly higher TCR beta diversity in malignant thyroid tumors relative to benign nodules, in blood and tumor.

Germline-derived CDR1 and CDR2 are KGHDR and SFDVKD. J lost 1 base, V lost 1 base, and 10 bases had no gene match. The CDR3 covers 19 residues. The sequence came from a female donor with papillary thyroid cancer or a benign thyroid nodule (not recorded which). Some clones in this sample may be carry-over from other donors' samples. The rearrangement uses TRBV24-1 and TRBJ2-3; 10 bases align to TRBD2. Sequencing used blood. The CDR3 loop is CATSDFTSGANGGTDTQYF. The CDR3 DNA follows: TGTGCCACCAGTGATTTTACTAGCGGGGCCAACGGGGGCACAGATACGCAGTATTTT.